This T cell receptor beta chain originates from a study of cytomegalovirus exposure and HLA in healthy donors. Study-wide results and caveats: Immune exposure information comprised only CMV serostatus. The classifier reportedly diagnosed cytomegalovirus status with high sensitivity and specificity. Reportedly, fewer N-insertions than the 666-donor mean appeared in an Asian-associated ancestry cluster in a later analysis. The productive fraction for most TCR beta V segments was about 90% or about 30% in an earlier analysis.

Remarks on this clone: Its antigen is still unknown.

The PCR employed 60 Vbeta primers together with 13 Jbeta primers. Profiling relied on immunoSEQ multiplex PCR, and the TCRdb table lists in-frame clones only, not all of them. The sample records about 140,000 clones, roughly 66% being singletons. Sequences were obtained from PBMCs. This sequence originates from a woman aged 55-70 years in good health and CMV-seronegative.

CDR3 nucleotide sequence: TGTGCCAGCACCGTGGGCGGGAGGGGTCCGATGCGCAATGAGCAGTTCTTC. Its protein product is CASTVGGRGPMRNEQFF. The chain combines TRBV7-2 with TRBJ2-1; the match to TRBD2 covers 9 bases. The length of the CDR3 is 17 residues. CDR1 is SGHTA and CDR2 is FQGNSA in the germline V gene. Trimming took 7 bases from V and 6 from J; bases not matched to a gene: 16.